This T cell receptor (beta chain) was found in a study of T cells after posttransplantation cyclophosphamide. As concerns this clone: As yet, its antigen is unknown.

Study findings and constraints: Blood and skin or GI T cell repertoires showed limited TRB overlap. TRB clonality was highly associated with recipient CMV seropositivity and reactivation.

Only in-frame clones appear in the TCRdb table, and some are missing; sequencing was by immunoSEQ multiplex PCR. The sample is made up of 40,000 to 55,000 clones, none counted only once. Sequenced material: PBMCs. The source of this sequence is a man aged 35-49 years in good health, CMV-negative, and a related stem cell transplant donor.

This chain's CDR3 is CASSLSSFYEQYF. CDR3 bases: TGTGCCAGCAGTTTATCGTCGTTCTACGAGCAGTACTTC. The rearrangement joins TRBV27 to TRBJ2-5; D is unclear. The tail of the sequence fits TRBJ2-7 better, so the J call may be wrong. Germline CDR1 MNHEY, CDR2 SMNVEV (reference sequence). The CDR3 totals 13 residues.